This T cell receptor beta chain was identified in a study of shared clonotypes between healthy human individuals (dated by TCRdb to 2019 to 2021). For the wider study: The cohort included three men and two women between 18 and 49 years of age. For each donor, three plates each were used for CD4 naive and CD4 memory, two plates were used for CD8 naive, and one plate was used for CD8 memory. To estimate repertoire size and how much clonotype sharing occurs between individuals, the study deeply sequenced the blood TCR repertoires of several healthy adults. To increase sequencing depth and limit assay-specific biases, TCR repertoire library preparation and sequencing were carried out by different laboratories using diverse techniques. Each donor's leukapheresis produced roughly between about 0.9 and 9.5 billion PBMCs. Broad study findings and their caveats: About 5% of naive CD4, 3% to 3.5% of naive CD8, approximately 2% of memory CD4, and 0.35% to 0.4% of memory CD8 clonotypes were shared across a few donors. Because the study included only a small number of donors, the genetic and exposure-history diversity represented was limited. Pairwise subsampling indicated that sequencing depth was expected to affect the degree of clonotype sharing among donors. Incomplete sequencing was indicated by rarefaction of sorted-subset datasets, despite the large sequencing depth. Sampling was limited to blood, and TCR repertoires in tissue likely differ from TCR repertoires in blood. Compared with non-shared clonotypes, clonotypes shared by all four sorted-subset donors had higher generation probabilities. Naive subsets generally had larger estimated clonotype richness than memory subsets did.

With respect to this clone: Its antigen is currently not known. No per-base quality is available; no much larger clone lies one base away.

The donors were healthy, HIV-negative adults with no recently reported acute infections or vaccinations. All donors were Caucasian adults living in Nashville, Tennessee, USA. CD4+ T cells were enriched by magnetic negative selection, after which naive cells were positively selected on CD45RA and the negative fraction was taken as the memory subset. Blood was obtained by leukapheresis, after which PBMCs were separated by Ficoll-Histopaque density gradient centrifugation and cryopreserved in liquid nitrogen vapor phase. Analytical flow cytometry was used to check the purity and quantity of each magnetically sorted T cell population. From each sorted fraction, genomic DNA was isolated and quantified by UV absorbance on a Nanodrop 2000c. The CDR3 goes from the cysteine to the phenylalanine over 13 residues. Only the CDR3 part of the read is kept: 39 bases, read in frame from the first base. Trimming takes 3 bases from V and 9 bases from J, and the germline ends sit 12 bases apart. CDR1 SNHLY and CDR2 FYNNEI were looked up in the germline V gene.

TCR CDR3 regions were amplified from genomic DNA by multiplex PCR using the deep immunoSEQ assay. Extracted genomic DNA from each cell subset was spread evenly across all wells of several immunoSEQ 96-well plates, with each plate serving as a replicate. For sorted subsets, roughly 0.2 ug genomic DNA, equal to 30,000 or so T cell genomes, was loaded into each replicate PCR. The purified libraries were quantified using a Qubit 3.0 fluorometer, sized with a Bioanalyzer 2100, and then quantified again using the KAPA Library Quantification kit. A separate single-read 150-cycle Illumina NextSeq 550 flow cell was used to sequence each immunoSEQ 96-well plate. The study's processing was this. Because the immunoSEQ output held only junctional sequences and lacked quality scores, the filtering could not match the filtering applied to full-length reads. To assign V/J genes and CDR3, sequences were annotated against IMGT germline references using PyIR, a Python wrapper for IgBLAST v1.9. Any read was removed if the V/J assignment was weak (E-value above 1e-6), the CDR3 was missing, or the read contained stop codons, out-of-frame junctions, or ambiguous translated residues. V3J clonotypes were defined as sequences sharing the same inferred V gene, J gene, and CDR3 amino acid sequence. Percentage overlap between repertoires was computed as shared unique clonotypes divided by the size of the smaller repertoire. Repertoire richness was assessed with RTK rarefaction, the Chao1 estimator, and Recon v2.1 estimates of unobserved clonotypes. Generation probabilities for all TCRbeta clonotypes obtained by the gDNA method from a handful of donors were computed using OLGA. This immuneACCESS table, as held by TCRdb, lists in-frame sequences with V and J called but not all clones. Of the missing ones, under half trace to an unresolved V gene in checked studies; the others have no known cause. The DNA was the basis for D and trimming; V, J and clone size are from that table. The sample table shows 650,000 to 800,000 clones, and approximately 72% are seen once. The leading ten clones occupy under 2% of the sample.

Sequenced input: memory CD4+ T cells sorted from blood. The cell subset or site label here, explained by the study, means: CD45RA-negative fraction. The chain is made from TRBV2 and TRBJ2-1; TRBD2 is a possible D gene, resting on 6 matching bases. This receptor was obtained from a woman younger than 45 in good health. The DNA sequence is TGTGCCAGCAGTGACGGGAGTAGAGGTGAGCAGTTCTTC. Translated, this gives CASSDGSRGEQFF. Here the CDR3 is joined to the reference TRBV2 and TRBJ2-1 genes, and the full variable domain is: EPEVTQTPSHQVTQMGQEVILRCVPISNHLYFYWYRQILGQKVEFLVSFYNNEISEKSEIFDDQFSVERPDGSNFTLKIRSTKLEDSAMYFCASSDGSRGEQFFGPGTRLTVL.